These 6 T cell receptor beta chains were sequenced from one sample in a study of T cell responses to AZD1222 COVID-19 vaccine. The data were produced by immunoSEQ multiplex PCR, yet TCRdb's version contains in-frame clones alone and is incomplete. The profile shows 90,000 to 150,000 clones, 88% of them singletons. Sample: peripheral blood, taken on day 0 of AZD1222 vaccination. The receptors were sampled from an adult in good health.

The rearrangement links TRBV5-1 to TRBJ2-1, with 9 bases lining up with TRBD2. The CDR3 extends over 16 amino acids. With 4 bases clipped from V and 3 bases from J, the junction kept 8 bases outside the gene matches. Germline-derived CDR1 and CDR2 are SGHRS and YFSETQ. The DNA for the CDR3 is TGCGCCAGCAGCCCCCGTCCGACTAGCGGCTACAATGAGCAGTTCTTC. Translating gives CASSPRPTSGYNEQFF.

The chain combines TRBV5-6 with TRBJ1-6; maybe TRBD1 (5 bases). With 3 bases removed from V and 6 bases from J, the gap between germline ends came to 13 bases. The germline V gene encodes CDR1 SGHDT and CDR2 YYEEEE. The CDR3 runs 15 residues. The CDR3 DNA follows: TGTGCCAGCAGCTCCGACAGAGCGGGTAATTCACCCCTCCACTTT. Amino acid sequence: CASSSDRAGNSPLHF. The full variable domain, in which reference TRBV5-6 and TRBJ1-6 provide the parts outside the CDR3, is DAGVTQSPTHLIKTRGQQVTLRCSPKSGHDTVSWYQQALGQGPQFIFQYYEEEERQRGNFPDRFSGHQFPNYSSELNVNALLLGDSALYLCASSSDRAGNSPLHFGNGTRLTVT.

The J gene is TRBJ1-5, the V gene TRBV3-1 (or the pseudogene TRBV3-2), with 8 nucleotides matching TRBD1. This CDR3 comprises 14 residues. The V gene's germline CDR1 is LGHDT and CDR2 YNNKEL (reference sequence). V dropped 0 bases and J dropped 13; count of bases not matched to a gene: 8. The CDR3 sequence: CASSQEFGTGGQHF. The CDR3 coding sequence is TGTGCCAGCAGCCAAGAATTTGGGACAGGAGGGCAGCATTTT.

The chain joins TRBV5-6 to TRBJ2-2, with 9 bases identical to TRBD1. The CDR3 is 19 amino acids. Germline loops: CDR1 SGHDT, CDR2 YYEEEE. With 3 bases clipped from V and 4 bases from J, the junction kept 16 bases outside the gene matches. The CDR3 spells CASSYPTGGGDLSTGELFF. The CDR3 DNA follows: TGTGCCAGCAGCTACCCAACAGGGGGCGGAGATCTGAGCACCGGGGAGCTGTTTTTT.

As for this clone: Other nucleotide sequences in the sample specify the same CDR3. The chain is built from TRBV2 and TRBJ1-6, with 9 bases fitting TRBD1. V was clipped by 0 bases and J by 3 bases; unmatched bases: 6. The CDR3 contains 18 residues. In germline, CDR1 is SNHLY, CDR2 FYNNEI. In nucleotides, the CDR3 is TGTGCCAGCAGTGAAGCCCTACAGGGGGCGAACTATAATTCACCCCTCCACTTT. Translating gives CASSEALQGANYNSPLHF.

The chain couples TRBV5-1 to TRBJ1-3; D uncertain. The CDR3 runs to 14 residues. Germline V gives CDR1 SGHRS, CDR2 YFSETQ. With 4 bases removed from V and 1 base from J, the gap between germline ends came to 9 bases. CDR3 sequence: CASSLGESGNTIYF. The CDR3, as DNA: TGCGCCAGCAGCCTAGGAGAGTCTGGAAACACCATATATTTT.